The present entry profiles one T cell receptor beta chain with its context. Its antigen is not identified. A multiplex PCR was run with 60 Vbeta primers and 13 Jbeta primers. Data came from immunoSEQ multiplex PCR; TCRdb stores just in-frame clones and leaves some out. The table includes 200,000 to 250,000 clones, around nine tenths detected once. These data belong to a study of cytomegalovirus exposure and HLA in healthy donors. Study context: In terms of ancestry, the Caucasian-associated cluster contained 75% to 85% of the approximately 400 genotyped donors. Broader study findings: Because they were indistinguishable, some V segments, including TRBV6-2 and TRBV6-3, were excluded.

The CDR3 consists of 16 residues. The V and J ends lost 2 bases and 1 base, in that order; junction bases with no gene match: 7. Germline V CDR1 and CDR2: SGHRS, YFSETQ. The TCR was taken from a woman aged 18-30 years in good health and CMV-seronegative. The chain combines TRBV5-1 with TRBJ2-3, with 7 nucleotides matching TRBD2. Input material: PBMCs. CDR3 sequence: CASSFGGLAGTDTQYF. The CDR3 nucleotides are TGCGCCAGCAGCTTCGGAGGGCTAGCGGGCACAGATACGCAGTATTTT. Together with reference TRBV5-1 and TRBJ2-3, the CDR3 gives the full variable domain: KAGVTQTPRYLIKTRGQQVTLSCSPISGHRSVSWYQQTPGQGLQFLFEYFSETQRNKGNFPGRFSGRQFSNSRSEMNVSTLELGDSALYLCASSFGGLAGTDTQYFGPGTRLTVL.